The sequence of this TCR beta chain was determined in a study of T cell clones after liver transplantation. Study-wide context: Third-party-reactive TCRbeta sequences from pre-transplant mixed lymphocyte reactions served as antigen-independent comparators. Subjects received no induction therapy and standard immunosuppression until randomization at 12-24 months post-transplant. Study-level findings and limits: Low donor cell numbers restricted donor-reactive repertoire measurement in a couple of subjects.

The repertoire was sequenced with immunoSEQ multiplex PCR; TCRdb's copy has only in-frame clones and lacks some. The sample shows 95,000 to 110,000 clones, 80% to 85% of them seen only once. Comments on this clone: Antigen: not known.

The CDR3 is 18 residues long. The V and J ends lost 6 bases and 0 bases, in that order; junction bases with no gene match: 7. Germline CDR1 is MDHEN and CDR2 is SYDVKM. V usage is TRBV28 and J usage is TRBJ2-2; 13 positions agree with TRBD2. The sample here was CD4+ T cells from blood, taken before liver transplant. This receptor was obtained from a human donor who received a liver transplant. CDR3 loop: CASRSLGLAGANTGELFF. The DNA of the CDR3 is TGTGCCAGCAGATCTCTTGGACTAGCGGGGGCGAACACCGGGGAGCTGTTTTTT.